Following are 15 T cell receptor beta chains from one sample sequenced in a study of blood T cell repertoires in COVID-19. The data were produced by immunoSEQ multiplex PCR, yet TCRdb's version contains in-frame clones alone and is incomplete. The profile shows 120,000 or so clones, 80% of them singletons. The sequenced material came from peripheral blood. The receptors were sampled from a man aged 65 to 79 with acute or convalescent COVID-19.

V usage is TRBV7-8 and J usage is TRBJ2-3; D may be TRBD1 (5 bases). The germline V gene has CDR1 SGHVS and CDR2 FQNEAQ. The CDR3 contains 16 residues. V was cut by 5 bases and J by 0 bases, with 15 bases left in between. The CDR3 coding sequence is TGTGCCAGCAGCGTCAGGGCCTCCGCCAGCACAGATACGCAGTATTTT. The encoded protein is CASSVRASASTDTQYF.

The V call is TRBV3-1 (or the pseudogene TRBV3-2), the J call TRBJ1-6; no clear D gene. Trimming cost V 3 bases and J 7 bases, with 16 bases left between them. Germline V gene lookup returns CDR1 LGHDT and CDR2 YNNKEL (reference sequence). The CDR3 is 16 residues long. The DNA for the CDR3 is TGTGCCAGCAGCCACTCAGGCCGGTTGTTGAATTCACCCCTCCACTTT. It encodes CASSHSGRLLNSPLHF.

The chain carries TRBV12-3 or TRBV12-4 and TRBJ1-6, with D perhaps TRBD1 (6 bases). Trimming took off 3 bases at V and 7 bases at J, with 7 bases between the two ends. CDR3 length equals 13 residues. The CDR3 DNA reads as TGTGCCAGCAGTTTGCAGGGGAATTCACCCCTCCACTTT. Protein: CASSLQGNSPLHF.

The chain joins TRBV10-3 to TRBJ1-5; TRBD1 agrees at 7 bases. V lost 6 bases and J lost 9; bases outside the gene matches: 8. From germline, CDR1 is ENHRY and CDR2 SYGVKD. The CDR3 contains 13 residues. The DNA of the CDR3 is TGTGCCATCAGACAGGGGCGCGAAGCGCCCCAGCATTTT. This translates into CAIRQGREAPQHF.

This clone was seen more than once but under ten times. CDR3 coding DNA: TGTGCCAGCAGTAAGACGGGGACAGTTGAAAAACTGTTTTTT. Translated, it gives CASSKTGTVEKLFF. The chain recombines TRBV28 with TRBJ1-4; 7 bases match TRBD1. This CDR3 has 14 amino acids. Unmatched junction bases numbered 7, after V lost 5 bases and J lost 7 bases. Germline V gives CDR1 MDHEN, CDR2 SYDVKM.

The chain is built from TRBV5-8 and TRBJ2-5; D might be TRBD1 (5 bases). CDR1 is SGHTS, CDR2 YDEGEE, per germline. The CDR3 is 15 amino acids. Trimming shortened V by 3 bases and J by 5 bases, and 17 bases separated the two germline ends. The DNA for the CDR3 is TGTGCCAGCAGCTCGAGGACAAAGGAACGGGAGACCCAGTACTTC. This sequence encodes CASSSRTKERETQYF.

Points on this clone: The same CDR3 can be traced to other DNA sequences in this sample. V and J are TRBV5-1 and TRBJ1-2; possible D gene TRBD1, 5 bases. The CDR3 is 14 amino acids. Germline V gives CDR1 SGHRS, CDR2 YFSETQ. Between the trimmed V and J ends, which lost 0 bases and 6 bases, there was a span of 12 bases. CDR3 nucleotides: TGCGCCAGCAGCTTGGGTGGGGCCAGAGATGGCTACACCTTC. This translates into CASSLGGARDGYTF.

The CDR3 region has the DNA TGTGCCAGCAGTTTCCTGCAGGGGGCGGTGGTCGAGCAGTACTTC. This gives the protein CASSFLQGAVVEQYF. This sequence joins TRBV28 and TRBJ2-7, with 8 bases lining up with TRBD1. Germline V gives CDR1 MDHEN, CDR2 SYDVKM. The CDR3 totals 15 residues. V lost 3 bases, J lost 6 bases, and 10 bases stayed unmatched.

This sequence joins TRBV29-1 and TRBJ1-2; D is possibly TRBD1 (6 bases). The CDR3 is 14 amino acids. Trimming cost V 8 bases and J 0 bases, with 16 bases left between them. Germline V gene lookup returns CDR1 SQVTM and CDR2 ANQGSEA. This CDR3 is CSHILDSSNYGYTF. The CDR3 DNA sequence: TGCAGCCATATCCTGGACAGCTCTAACTATGGCTACACCTTC.

V is TRBV27 and J is TRBJ1-1, with a weak D call TRBD1 (5 bases). The V gene lost 3 bases and the J gene lost 0 bases, with 11 bases spanning the gap. In germline, CDR1 is MNHEY, CDR2 SMNVEV (reference sequence). The CDR3 loop spans 15 amino acids. CDR3 protein: CASSFLGGMNTEAFF. In DNA, the CDR3 is TGTGCCAGCAGTTTTCTCGGGGGTATGAACACTGAAGCTTTCTTT.

This clone was observed a handful of times. V and J are TRBV14 and TRBJ1-1; D unresolved. The V gene lost 3 bases and the J gene lost 1 base, with 9 bases spanning the gap. Germline V lookup: CDR1 SGHDN, CDR2 FVKESK. CDR3 length: 14 residues. Here the CDR3 DNA reads TGTGCCAGCAGCCATGGTCTGAGGAACACTGAAGCTTTCTTT. Amino acid sequence: CASSHGLRNTEAFF.

The rearrangement links TRBV12-5 to TRBJ2-2; D gene ambiguous. The CDR3 totals 13 residues. Trimming shortened V by 6 bases and J by 0 bases, and 5 bases separated the two germline ends. Per the germline V gene, CDR1 is LGHNT and CDR2 is FRNRAP. The CDR3 loop is CASGRTNTGELFF. The CDR3 DNA reads TGTGCTAGTGGCCGTACGAACACCGGGGAGCTGTTTTTT.

This clone was detected once. The chain combines TRBV18 with TRBJ1-3; the D is unclear. This CDR3 has 17 amino acids. Trimming left V 3 bases short and J 0 bases short, with 15 bases between. The germline V gene encodes CDR1 KGHSH and CDR2 LQKENI. CDR3 region: CASSPSMGRDSGNTIYF. In nucleotides, the CDR3 is TGTGCCAGCTCACCTTCTATGGGCCGGGACTCTGGAAACACCATATATTTT.

V usage is TRBV4-1 and J usage is TRBJ2-4, with TRBD2 matching over 8 bases. Germline CDR1 reads MGHRA; CDR2 reads YSYEKL. The CDR3 extends over 15 amino acids. Trimming at V came to 0 bases and at J to 13 bases, leaving 11 bases not matched to a gene. This CDR3 reads CASSQDWLAGLVQYF. Here the CDR3 DNA reads TGCGCCAGCAGCCAAGATTGGCTAGCGGGTCTTGTGCAGTACTTC.

This clone showed up just once. This sequence joins TRBV5-1 and TRBJ1-1, with D perhaps matching TRBD1 (5 bases). V lost 4 bases to trimming and J lost 5 bases, with 15 bases between them. The CDR3 is 14 residues long. Per the germline V gene, CDR1 is SGHRS and CDR2 is YFSETQ. The CDR3 loop reads CASSRRGDRTEAFF. CDR3 sequence (DNA): TGCGCCAGCAGCCGTCGGGGGGATCGGACTGAAGCTTTCTTT.